This TCR beta chain was sequenced for a study of radiotherapy plus CTLA-4 blockade in lung cancer. Turning to the study itself: Disease control was present in more than 30% of patients, and objective responses in about 19%.

This clone was detected only a few times. What it binds is not known. Germline CDR1 reads SGHVS; CDR2 reads FQNEAQ. The CDR3 contains 15 residues. V shed 7 bases and J shed 0 bases, with 13 bases lying between them. Broader study findings: The best prediction of response reportedly came from early blood T cell clone dynamics, with interferon-beta. Clones derived from tumor TCRs expanded in blood after radiotherapy plus ipilimumab.

TCRdb's copy holds only in-frame clones and misses some; the assay was immunoSEQ multiplex PCR. This sample yields about 60,000 clones, of which over 75% are seen a single time; around 4% belongs to the top ten. This material consisted of peripheral blood, taken from a patient treated with radiotherapy plus ipilimumab. This TCR derives from a human donor with non-small cell lung cancer who had a partial response to radiotherapy plus ipilimumab. This chain uses TRBV7-8 with TRBJ2-1; a weak D match, TRBD2 (6 bases). CDR3 DNA sequence: TGTGCCAGCACCTCTGGGGGGAGCTCCTACAATGAGCAGTTCTTC. It translates to CASTSGGSSYNEQFF. Supplemented by reference TRBV7-8 and TRBJ2-1, the full variable domain reads GAGVSQSPRYKVAKRGQDVALRCDPISGHVSLFWYQQALGQGPEFLTYFQNEAQLDKSGLPSDRFFAERPEGSVSTLKIQRTQQEDSAVYLCASTSGGSSYNEQFFGPGTRLTVL.